This T cell receptor beta chain was found in a study of T cells expressing NK-cell markers. TCRdb re-called the 5' RACE reads; one entry per CDR3 protein, DNA not given. The repertoire shows roughly 430,000 distinct CDR3 sequences; the top ten hold about 7.3%. This TCR came from a woman between 18 and 70 years old in good health. Sequenced: blood T cells: a sorted CD56 or NKG2C T cell subset, CD4+ or CD8+ T cells, or bulk PBMC T cells (not recorded which).

The CDR3 reads CSARQRGLTDTQYF. The V and J genes are TRBV20-1 and TRBJ2-3; with no DNA, the TCRdb D assignment of TRBD1 cannot be verified. This CDR3 comprises 14 residues. CDR1 is DFQATT and CDR2 is SNEGSKA in the germline V gene (reference sequence).